This T cell receptor beta chain was retrieved from a study of shared clonotypes between healthy human individuals. Study results and limitations: Large sequencing depth failed to make sorted-subset sequencing complete, rarefaction showed. As a rule, naive subsets had a larger estimated richness than memory subsets. In a few donors, around 5.5% of naive CD4 clonotypes appeared in common.

Naive CD8 cells comprised CD45RO-negative, CCR7-positively selected cells, excluding terminally differentiated effector memory CD45RA+ cells. Recent vaccinations or acute infections were absent in the healthy HIV-negative adult donors. Points on this clone: Its matching antigen is unknown. The same CDR3 arises from other DNA sequences in this sample as well.

Sequencing was performed with immunoSEQ multiplex PCR; in TCRdb, only in-frame clones are kept and a portion is missing. The table includes nearly 2 million clones, about 95% detected once. V was pared by 3 bases and J by 1 base, with 5 bases of the junction left unmatched. CDR3 size: 15 residues. Germline V gives CDR1 LNHNV, CDR2 YYDKDF (reference sequence). Sequenced sample: naive CD8+ T cells sorted from blood. The genes are TRBV15 and TRBJ2-7; 8 bases match TRBD2. The receptor's source is a man aged 18 to 30 in good health. CDR3 DNA: TGTGCCACCAGCAGCGGACTAGCAGCTTCCTACGAGCAGTACTTC. Amino acids: CATSSGLAASYEQYF.